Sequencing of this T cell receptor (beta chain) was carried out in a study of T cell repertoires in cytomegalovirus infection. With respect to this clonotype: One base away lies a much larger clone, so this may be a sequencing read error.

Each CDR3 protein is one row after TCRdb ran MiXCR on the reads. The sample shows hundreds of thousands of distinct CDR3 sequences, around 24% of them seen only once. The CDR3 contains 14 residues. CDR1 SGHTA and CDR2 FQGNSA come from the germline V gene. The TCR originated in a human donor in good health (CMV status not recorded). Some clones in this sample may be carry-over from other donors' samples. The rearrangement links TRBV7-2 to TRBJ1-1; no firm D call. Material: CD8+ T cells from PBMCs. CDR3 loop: CANSPTLMNTEAFF. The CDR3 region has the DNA TGTGCCAACAGCCCCACATTGATGAACACTGAAGCTTTCTTT.